This TCR beta chain was recovered during a study of cytomegalovirus exposure and HLA in healthy donors. Study-wide points: A link between a missense DCLRE1C variant and TCR beta V- and J-gene trimming emerged from a later analysis. A later analysis reportedly identified an Asian-associated ancestry cluster as carrying fewer N-insertions than the roughly 670-donor mean.

Regarding this clone: Its antigen is unknown. Other DNA variants within this sample encode the same CDR3.

In the PCR, 60 Vbeta and 13 Jbeta primers were used. Under the authors' procedure: About 88 million unique TCR beta chains, about 11 million of them shared, were counted by a later analysis. Clones were sequenced by immunoSEQ multiplex PCR, and TCRdb holds only the in-frame ones, with some missing. The DNA was the basis for D and trimming; V, J and clone size are from that table. The table shows 110,000 to 150,000 clones, with more than 60% occurring only once. V lost 3 bases to trimming and J lost 4 bases; unmatched junction nucleotides: 5. Germline V gene lookup returns CDR1 SGHDT and CDR2 YYEEEE. The CDR3 is 16 amino acids. Those who donated were healthy bone marrow donors.

This chain links TRBV5-6 with TRBJ2-1, with 12 positions matching TRBD2. The source is a female donor in good health and CMV-seronegative. The sequenced material came from PBMCs. CDR3: CASSSRTSGVYNEQFF. CDR3 nucleotides: TGTGCCAGCAGCTCGAGGACTAGCGGGGTTTACAATGAGCAGTTCTTC.